Listed below are T cell receptor beta chains from one sample, sequenced in a study of cytomegalovirus exposure and HLA in healthy donors. Sequencing was performed with immunoSEQ multiplex PCR; in TCRdb, only in-frame clones are kept and a portion is missing. The data hold about 170,000 clones, with approximately 73% observed a single time. The specimen was PBMCs. The source of these receptors is a woman between 18 and 29 years old in good health and CMV-seropositive. The CDR3 runs from the conserved cysteine through the conserved F or W. A D gene is named only where the DNA matches it firmly. Some rows mark clone size as missing; the rest say once, few, many or name a class of expanded clone.

TRBJ2-7	TRBD1	few	TRBV7-9	TGTGCCAGCAGCACGGGAGTCCGGGACAGGGCCTCCTACGAGCAGTACTTC	CASSTGVRDRASYEQYF
TRBJ2-3	NA	NA	TRBV11-2	TGTGCCAGCAGCTCAGGGGTAGATACGCAGTATTTT	CASSSGVDTQYF
TRBJ2-3	TRBD2	NA	TRBV19	TGTGCCAGTAGTATAGATACTGAGCGGGGGGTCTCCACAGATACGCAGTATTTT	CASSIDTERGVSTDTQYF
TRBJ2-3	TRBD2	NA	TRBV6-4	TGTGCCAGCAGTGACTCTAGCGGGGGCACAGATACGCAGTATTTT	CASSDSSGGTDTQYF
TRBJ1-6	NA	NA	TRBV4-3	TGCGCCAGCAGCCAAGATACAGATAACTCACCCCTCCACTTT	CASSQDTDNSPLHF
TRBJ1-3	NA	NA	TRBV7-6	TGTGCCAGCAGCTTAGCCGGGGCTGGAAACACCATATATTTT	CASSLAGAGNTIYF
TRBJ2-2	NA	NA	TRBV19	TGTGCCAGTAGTATTGTACCAGGGGATGTCACCGGGGAGCTGTTTTTT	CASSIVPGDVTGELFF
TRBJ1-4	NA	NA	TRBV7-9	TGTGCCAGCAGCGAGAGGGTGTTGGGTGCGGATGAAAAACTGTTTTTT	CASSERVLGADEKLFF
TRBJ1-1	NA	few	TRBV5-6	TGTGCCAGCAGCTTGGTGGGGGGGAACACTGAAGCTTTCTTT	CASSLVGGNTEAFF
TRBJ2-5	TRBD1	NA	TRBV7-2	TGTGCCAGCAGCTTAGCCGGGACAGGGGGTCAAGAGACCCAGTACTTC	CASSLAGTGGQETQYF
TRBJ2-6	TRBD1	NA	TRBV5-1	TGCGCCAGCAGCGAGGGGGCCTGGGCCAACGTCCTGACTTTC	CASSEGAWANVLTF
TRBJ2-1	NA	NA	TRBV5-4	TGTGCCAGCAGCTTGGAAAGCGGGCCCTCGTACAATGAGCAGTTCTTC	CASSLESGPSYNEQFF
TRBJ2-7	TRBD1	NA	TRBV18	TGTGCCAGCTCACCACCCATCGGACAGGAAACCTACGAGCAGTACTTC	CASSPPIGQETYEQYF
TRBJ2-1	TRBD1	NA	TRBV4-2	TGTGCCAGCAGCCAGGGGACAGGGGATGAGCAGTTCTTC	CASSQGTGDEQFF
TRBJ2-1	NA	NA	TRBV7-2	TGTGCCAGCAGCCCTGGAGGGGGGGGCTCCTACAATGAGCAGTTCTTC	CASSPGGGGSYNEQFF
TRBJ1-1	TRBD1	NA	TRBV29-1	TGCAGCGTGCACAGGGGTTTGAACACTGAAGCTTTCTTT	CSVHRGLNTEAFF
TRBJ1-1	NA	NA	TRBV28	TGTGCCAGCAGTTTAACACTGAACACTGAAGCTTTCTTT	CASSLTLNTEAFF
TRBJ1-5	NA	NA	TRBV19	TGTGCCAGTAGTCGAGACAGGCGCTCCTTCCAGCCCCAGCATTTT	CASSRDRRSFQPQHF